Detailed here is one TCR beta chain. This specimen comes from a study of CD8 T cells in Susac syndrome. Sequencing of TCR beta was performed on blood CD8+ and CD4+ T cells. TEMRA cells were enriched by FACS, and CD4+ and CD8+ T cells were negatively isolated. The RNA, about 0.45 to 1 ug, was put through reverse transcription using random hexamers. TCR beta CDR3 was amplified by immunoSEQ covering 54 Vbeta and 13 Jbeta. In TCRdb, the immunoSEQ multiplex PCR reads were re-called with MiXCR into one record per CDR3 protein. The data show roughly 200,000 distinct CDR3 sequences, approximately 96% seen once. V lost 0 bases and J lost 2, with 7 bases in between. From germline, CDR1 is SQVTM and CDR2 ANQGSEA. The CDR3 sequence is 13 residues long.

The source of this sequence is a human donor with multiple sclerosis. Sequenced sample: CD4+ T cells from PBMCs. The rearrangement uses TRBV29-1 and TRBJ1-2, with a possible D match to TRBD1 (6 bases). The CDR3 sequence is CSVEDDRNYGYTF. CDR3 DNA: TGCAGCGTTGAAGATGACAGGAACTATGGCTACACCTTC.